Below are 10 T cell receptor beta chains sequenced from a single sample in a study of blood T cells in healthy people across ages. The second PCR ran roughly 7 to 12 cycles with a sample-barcoded 5' primer and J-beta primers. In TCRdb, the 5' RACE reads were re-called with MiXCR into one record per CDR3 protein. Among about 640,000 distinct CDR3 sequences, roughly 58% were seen once, and the ten largest hold roughly 34%. Sequenced: blood. All receptors come from a man in his 60s in good health.

This chain connects TRBV20-1 to TRBJ1-2; D may be TRBD1 (5 bases). Trimming took 5 bases from V and 5 from J, leaving 21 bases between them. The V gene's germline CDR1 is DFQATT and CDR2 SNEGSKA (reference sequence). The CDR3 extends over 15 amino acids. The CDR3 loop reads CSAHRAGRILYGYTF. The CDR3 coding sequence is TGCAGTGCTCACCGGGCAGGGCGCATCCTTTATGGCTACACCTTC.

This chain links TRBV3-1 with TRBJ2-1; the D gene is possibly TRBD2 (6 bases). With 1 base removed from V and 9 bases from J, the gap between germline ends came to 16 bases. The CDR3 totals 15 residues. The germline gives CDR1 LGHDT, CDR2 YNNKEL (reference sequence). CDR3 nucleotides: TGTGCCAGCAGCCAAGCCCACCGCGGGGATGCTGAGCAGTTCTTC. Amino acid sequence: CASSQAHRGDAEQFF.

V gene TRBV7-2 combines with J gene TRBJ2-7; D possibly matches TRBD1 or TRBD2 (5 bases each). Trimming removed 1 base at V and 3 bases at J, with 10 bases between. Germline V gene sequence: CDR1 SGHTA, CDR2 FQGNSA. There are 14 residues in the CDR3. This chain's CDR3 is CASSLGGKGYEQYF. In DNA form, the CDR3 reads TGTGCCAGCAGCTTAGGGGGGAAAGGCTACGAGCAGTACTTC.

This chain uses TRBV20-1 with TRBJ1-1; 10 nucleotides match TRBD1. Per the germline V gene, CDR1 is DFQATT and CDR2 is SNEGSKA (reference sequence). The CDR3 is 15 amino acids. V shed 3 bases, J shed 7 bases, and the junction held 11 bases outside the gene matches. CDR3 nucleotides: TGCAGTGCTAGGGGGACAGGGGTAGAATCTTTTGAAGCTTTCTTT. It encodes CSARGTGVESFEAFF.

CDR3: CASSLADRSLDTQYF. The CDR3 DNA reads as TGTGCCAGCAGCTTAGCTGACAGAAGCTTGGATACGCAGTATTTT. The rearrangement joins TRBV7-9 to TRBJ2-3; maybe TRBD1 (5 bases). With 0 bases removed from V and 6 bases from J, the gap between germline ends came to 13 bases. The germline CDR1 and CDR2 sequences are SEHNR and FQNEAQ (reference sequence). This CDR3 spans 15 amino acids.

The V gene is TRBV14, the J gene TRBJ2-2; TRBD1 agrees at 8 bases. This CDR3 comprises 17 residues. Trimming at V came to 0 bases and at J to 6 bases, leaving 9 bases not matched to a gene. Germline CDR1 is SGHDN and CDR2 is FVKESK. The CDR3 loop is CASSQEKVRGRAGELFF. In DNA form, the CDR3 reads TGTGCCAGCAGCCAAGAGAAGGTCAGGGGGCGCGCCGGGGAGCTGTTTTTT. Supplemented by reference TRBV14 and TRBJ2-2, the full variable domain reads EAGVTQFPSHSVIEKGQTVTLRCDPISGHDNLYWYRRVMGKEIKFLLHFVKESKQDESGMPNNRFLAERTGGTYSTLKVQPAELEDSGVYFCASSQEKVRGRAGELFFGEGSRLTVL.

The V call is TRBV2, the J call TRBJ2-4; D gene unclear. The end of the DNA is better explained by TRBJ2-7, so the J call may be wrong. The germline gives CDR1 SNHLY, CDR2 FYNNEI. CDR3 length: 12 residues. As DNA, the CDR3 is TGTGCCAGCAGCGTCGAACTCTACGAGCAGTACTTC. Translation: CASSVELYEQYF.

The CDR3 is CATSDETVVSYNEQFF. The CDR3 nucleotides read TGTGCCACCAGTGATGAGACCGTTGTCTCCTACAATGAGCAGTTCTTC. The chain has TRBV24-1 and TRBJ2-1, with D uncertain. This CDR3 region has 16 residues. The V gene lost 3 bases and the J gene lost 0 bases, with 11 bases spanning the gap. Germline V gene sequence: CDR1 KGHDR, CDR2 SFDVKD.

The table lists this clonotype with a few counts. V usage is TRBV7-9 and J usage is TRBJ2-7; a possible D gene is TRBD1 (6 bases). The CDR3 covers 11 residues. Germline CDR1 is SEHNR and CDR2 is FQNEAQ (reference sequence). Trimming took off 5 bases at V and 12 bases at J, with 14 bases between the two ends. CDR3 sequence reads: CASSPIQGLYF. The CDR3, as DNA: TGTGCCAGCAGCCCCATACAGGGATTGTACTTC.

The chain has TRBV29-1 and TRBJ1-5; 9 positions match TRBD1. This CDR3 region has 13 residues. V was pared by 6 bases and J by 3 bases, with 3 bases of the junction left unmatched. Germline-derived CDR1 and CDR2 are SQVTM and ANQGSEA. The CDR3 DNA is TGCAGCGTGGGACAGGGCGTCAATCAGCCCCAGCATTTT. Its protein is CSVGQGVNQPQHF.